These T cell receptor beta chains were read from a single sample in a study of blood T cell repertoires in COVID-19. The table came from immunoSEQ multiplex PCR; TCRdb's copy has only in-frame clones and leaves some out. The table lists 180,000 or so clones, 70% to 90% of them singletons. The specimen was peripheral blood. These receptors were taken from a man aged 55 to 70 with acute or convalescent COVID-19. Both conserved end residues are part of each CDR3.

TRBV29-1 CSVNGLAGGLSYEQYF
TRBV9 CASSLTVEPGETQYF
TRBV30 CAWSGQYSGNTIYF
TRBV28 CASSEQSPYEQYF
TRBV29-1 CSAVTGVYEQYF
TRBV7-9 CASSLGAGLNTEAFF
TRBV18 CASSLKQGFGETQYF
TRBV19 CASSIARTGHYGYTF
TRBV11-1 CASSPLAGADTQYF
TRBV19 CASRDRGKSTEAFF
TRBV7-9 CASIPGNSADTEAFF
TRBV6-5 CASSTPQGRAFF
TRBV28 CASTSGYEQYF
TRBV21-1 CASSKEKGQLQETQYF
TRBV14 CASSRPGTGFYEQYF
TRBV10-3 CAISGNRANTEAFF
TRBV19 CASSARVSYNEQFF
TRBV7-9 CASSPRGKGNQPQHF
TRBV29-1 CSVEEASGQPQHF
TRBV7-3 CASSSGQGAKFF
TRBV28 CASSFSFKGAGGNYGYTF
TRBV20-1 CSASEREAFF
TRBV30 CAWSVRTGWGYTF
TRBV21-1 CASSSTTLAYEQYF
TRBV7-8 CASSLQGIEAFF
TRBV19 CASSTTANEQFF
TRBV7-8 CASSLGARLGNTIYF
TRBV5-1 CASSGREPGEGKLFF
TRBV19 CASISNWGTGSSGANVLTF
TRBV5-1 CASSLVASNPNTEAFF
TRBV19 CASNRRLNTEAFF
TRBV30 CAWQADSSTDTQYF
TRBV19 CASSTLTGTSGPLSYEQYF
TRBV7-9 CASSNDRVQVF
TRBV6-5 CASSRQGTSGNTIYF
TRBV5-1 CASSYTTGTGFQETQYF
TRBV28 CASSGEGAGANVLTF
TRBV5-4 CASSSTSGSHNEQFF
TRBV11-2 CASSLAFNQPQHF
TRBV24-1 CATCRQGNEKLFF
TRBV24-1 CATSDKRNRGNTQYF
TRBV11-2 CASSLTGDGYTF
TRBV7-2 CASSQTTGTGNTIYF
TRBV28 CASTPDRGRKNLAKNIQYF
TRBV5-1 CASSLTGGSYGYTF
TRBV10-3 CAITTGQGAGNTIYF
TRBV7-3 CASSLDRGNTIYF
TRBV30 CAWIGHLNTEAFF
TRBV27 CASSHPRSGRARGELFF
TRBV28 CASSLRREGQPQHF
TRBV6-5 CASSRAGGPTGELFF
TRBV5-8 CASSTDAGTSGSYEQYF
TRBV28 CASSLTSLTFYGYTF
TRBV6-5 CAGGTNTEAFF
TRBV5-1 CASSSLSGSNNEQFF
TRBV28 CASTLRGLAGAGGELFF
TRBV6-5 CAITPLQMATGELFF